Listed here are 23 T cell receptor beta chains from one sample, sequenced in a study of blood T cell repertoires in COVID-19. The method was immunoSEQ multiplex PCR; TCRdb's version includes in-frame clones alone and lacks a portion of them. This table holds about 31,000 clones, roughly 90% found once. The sample taken for sequencing was peripheral blood. The source of these receptors is a man aged 65-85 years with active or convalescent COVID-19.

The J gene is TRBJ1-5, the V gene TRBV7-8; TRBD1 agrees at 7 bases. V dropped 3 bases and J dropped 3; count of bases not matched to a gene: 8. The CDR3 has 16 amino acids. Germline V gives CDR1 SGHVS, CDR2 FQNEAQ. CDR3 bases: TGTGCCAGCAGCTTGATCGTGGGACAGTCCAATCAGCCCCAGCATTTT. Encoded protein: CASSLIVGQSNQPQHF.

The V call is TRBV27, the J call TRBJ2-5, with 11 bases aligning to TRBD2. J was trimmed by 4 bases and V by 6 bases; bases with no gene match: 7. The CDR3 runs 15 residues. From germline, CDR1 is MNHEY and CDR2 SMNVEV (reference sequence). CDR3 sequence reads: CASSPTSGSSETQYF. The CDR3 coding sequence is TGTGCCAGCAGCCCAACTAGCGGGAGCTCAGAGACCCAGTACTTC.

The V and J genes are TRBV7-2 and TRBJ1-6; D is ambiguous. Trimming took 1 base from V and 8 from J, leaving 18 bases between them. The germline CDR1 and CDR2 sequences are SGHTA and FQGNSA. The CDR3 consists of 17 residues. CDR3 sequence reads: CASSLDSRRRLDSPLHF. CDR3 DNA sequence: TGTGCCAGCAGCTTAGACAGCCGCCGACGCCTCGATTCACCCCTCCACTTT.

The V and J genes are TRBV5-5 and TRBJ2-7, with 8 bases identical to TRBD1. V trimming: 4 bases; J trimming: 2 bases; junction bases outside the gene matches: 5. In germline, CDR1 is SGHKS, CDR2 YYEKEE (reference sequence). This CDR3 contains 14 residues. In DNA, the CDR3 is TGTGCCAGCAGCGTGCCGGGACAGGCCTACGAGCAGTACTTC. Protein: CASSVPGQAYEQYF.

This chain joins TRBV13 and TRBJ1-6; D not resolved. Trimming stripped 5 bases from V and 8 bases from J, with 13 bases between. The germline V gene has CDR1 PRHDT and CDR2 FYEKMQ (reference sequence). CDR3 length equals 14 residues. CDR3: CASSRNSGYSPLHF. The CDR3 bases are TGTGCCAGCAGCCGAAATTCGGGATATTCACCCCTCCACTTT.

The rearrangement joins TRBV4-1 to TRBJ1-6, with 7 bases matching TRBD1. Germline-derived CDR1 and CDR2 are MGHRA and YSYEKL. V was clipped by 0 bases and J by 9 bases; unmatched bases: 5. The CDR3 loop spans 15 amino acids. The chain's CDR3 is CASSQDLQGGSPLHF. CDR3 nucleotide sequence: TGCGCCAGCAGCCAAGATCTCCAGGGGGGTTCACCCCTCCACTTT.

The genes are TRBV6-1 and TRBJ2-1, with 7 bases lining up with TRBD1. The V segment lost 2 bases and the J segment 0 bases; nucleotides outside the gene matches: 1. The CDR3 is 15 amino acids. Germline V gives CDR1 MNHNS, CDR2 SASEGT. DNA for the CDR3: TGTGCCAGCAGTGAACCAGGGGGCTCCTACAATGAGCAGTTCTTC. This sequence encodes CASSEPGGSYNEQFF.

The chain uses TRBV25-1 and TRBJ1-3; D uncertain. There are 14 residues in the CDR3. V lost 1 base to trimming and J lost 9 bases, with 13 bases between them. Germline lookup yields CDR1 MGHDK and CDR2 SYGVNS. CDR3 region: CASSEFSLTGTIYF. CDR3 nucleotide sequence: TGTGCCAGCAGTGAATTTTCCCTCACTGGCACCATATATTTT.

The chain recombines TRBV6-6 with TRBJ1-1; D ambiguous. Germline loops: CDR1 MNHNY, CDR2 SVGAGI (reference sequence). The CDR3 is 13 residues long. V was cut by 6 bases and J by 0 bases, with 8 bases left in between. CDR3 amino acids: CASRGRVNTEAFF. The CDR3 nucleotides read TGTGCCAGCAGAGGGAGGGTGAACACTGAAGCTTTCTTT.

This clone was counted a single time. The chain employs TRBV19 and TRBJ1-1, with TRBD1 matching over 8 bases. Germline V lookup: CDR1 LNHDA, CDR2 SQIVND (reference sequence). The CDR3 has 19 residues. Losses at the gene ends were 5 bases for V and 0 bases for J; bases not matched to a gene: 17. For the CDR3, the DNA is TGTGCCAGTAGTCTATTTGGGCTCCGGGACAGGTTTATGAACACTGAAGCTTTCTTT. Amino acid sequence: CASSLFGLRDRFMNTEAFF.

The V gene is TRBV6-5, the J gene TRBJ2-6; D is unclear. Trimming pared 5 bases from V and 2 bases from J, leaving 10 bases between. CDR3 length equals 15 residues. Germline CDR1 reads MNHEY; CDR2 reads SVGAGI. In nucleotides, the CDR3 is TGTGCCAGCAGTCGGTCGGTAACTGGGGCCAACGTCCTGACTTTC. It yields the protein CASSRSVTGANVLTF.

The V and J genes are TRBV10-3 and TRBJ2-7; weak D call: TRBD2 (6 bases). In germline, CDR1 is ENHRY, CDR2 SYGVKD. Between the trimmed V and J ends, which lost 4 bases and 2 bases, there was a span of 12 bases. The CDR3 sequence is 14 residues long. The CDR3 region is CAISVEGSAYEQYF. The CDR3 DNA sequence: TGTGCCATCAGTGTGGAGGGATCGGCCTACGAGCAGTACTTC.

J is TRBJ1-1 and V is TRBV7-3, with TRBD1 as a possible D gene (5 bases). CDR3 length: 13 residues. Germline CDR1 is SGHTA and CDR2 is FQGTGA. Trimming took 8 bases from V and 2 from J, leaving 12 bases between them. CDR3 nucleotide sequence: TGTGCCAGCTCTACCGACAGAAACACTGAAGCTTTCTTT. Protein product: CASSTDRNTEAFF.

The rearrangement uses TRBV5-4 and TRBJ2-1, with TRBD2 identical over 9 bases. The CDR3 consists of 15 residues. Germline V lookup: CDR1 SGHNT, CDR2 YYREEE (reference sequence). The J segment lost 8 bases and the V segment lost 0 bases, leaving 6 bases of the junction unmatched. The CDR3 loop reads CASSLVAGGQDEQFF. The DNA of the CDR3 is TGTGCCAGCAGCTTGGTCGCGGGGGGGCAAGATGAGCAGTTCTTC.

V and J are TRBV6-5 and TRBJ2-1; weak D call: TRBD2 (6 bases). V was clipped by 10 bases and J by 0 bases, with 16 bases between them. Germline CDR1 reads MNHEY; CDR2 reads SVGAGI. The CDR3 is made up of 15 amino acids. The CDR3 nucleotides read TGTGCCACCGATCGAGACGGGAGCTCCTACAATGAGCAGTTCTTC. Encoded protein: CATDRDGSSYNEQFF.

This clone was counted a single time. This rearrangement joins TRBV12-3 or TRBV12-4 to TRBJ1-6, with D unclear. V lost 6 bases to trimming and J lost 10 bases, with 13 bases between them. The CDR3 extends over 13 amino acids. In DNA form, the CDR3 reads TGTGCCAGCAGGTGGGAGGGTGCGTCACCCCTCCACTTT. It codes for CASRWEGASPLHF.

This clone was seen a single time. The genes are TRBV19 and TRBJ1-3; D perhaps matches TRBD1 (5 bases). With 7 bases removed from V and 0 bases from J, the gap between germline ends came to 10 bases. The CDR3 runs to 14 residues. The germline gives CDR1 LNHDA, CDR2 SQIVND (reference sequence). CDR3 DNA: TGTGCCAGTATACACAGGCGCTCTGGAAACACCATATATTTT. Protein: CASIHRRSGNTIYF.

The genes are TRBV2 and TRBJ2-2; 12 nucleotides agree with TRBD1. The CDR3 contains 16 residues. CDR1 and CDR2 from the germline V gene are SNHLY and FYNNEI. Germline trimming cut 6 bases from V and 4 bases from J; bases unmatched to any gene: 6. The CDR3 nucleotides read TGTGCCAGCAGCGGGACAGGGGGCTATGGCACCGGGGAGCTGTTTTTT. It encodes CASSGTGGYGTGELFF.

The chain couples TRBV28 to TRBJ2-4, with D possibly TRBD1 on 5 matching bases. V was clipped by 4 bases and J by 8 bases, with 12 bases between them. This CDR3 region has 13 residues. Looked up from germline, CDR1 is MDHEN and CDR2 is SYDVKM. For the CDR3, the DNA is TGTGCCAGCAGTTCCATCCAGGGTGACATTCAGTACTTC. Protein: CASSSIQGDIQYF.

The CDR3 is CASSINKGSSYEQYF. CDR3 nucleotide sequence: TGTGCCAGCAGTATTAACAAAGGGAGCTCCTACGAGCAGTACTTC. V is TRBV7-6 and J is TRBJ2-7; D possibly corresponds to TRBD2 (5 bases). This CDR3 comprises 15 residues. CDR1 is SGHVS and CDR2 is FNYEAQ in the germline V gene. Trimming stripped 6 bases from V and 0 bases from J, with 15 bases between.

The genes are TRBV5-4 and TRBJ1-2; D unresolved. Germline lookup yields CDR1 SGHNT and CDR2 YYREEE (reference sequence). V lost 0 bases and J lost 7, with 4 bases in between. This CDR3 has 11 residues. In DNA, the CDR3 is TGTGCCAGCAGCTTGGCAGGTGGCTACACCTTC. It is translated as CASSLAGGYTF.

This clone has only a few counts. V is TRBV11-2 and J is TRBJ2-7; tentative D call: TRBD1 (6 bases). Looked up from germline, CDR1 is SGHAT and CDR2 is FQNNGV. V was trimmed by 0 bases and J by 2 bases, leaving 8 bases between them. CDR3 size: 14 residues. The CDR3: CASSLERTAYEQYV. As DNA, the CDR3 is TGTGCCAGCAGCTTAGAGAGGACAGCCTACGAGCAGTACGTC.

The CDR3 region has the DNA TGTGCCAGCAGGCTGCAGGGCTCCGGGGAGCTGTTTTTT. Protein product: CASRLQGSGELFF. The chain combines TRBV5-5 with TRBJ2-2, with D possibly being TRBD1 (5 bases). Germline assignment: CDR1 SGHKS and CDR2 YYEKEE (reference sequence). The CDR3 runs to 13 residues. The V end lost 5 bases, the J end lost 6 bases, and 11 bases lay between the germline ends.